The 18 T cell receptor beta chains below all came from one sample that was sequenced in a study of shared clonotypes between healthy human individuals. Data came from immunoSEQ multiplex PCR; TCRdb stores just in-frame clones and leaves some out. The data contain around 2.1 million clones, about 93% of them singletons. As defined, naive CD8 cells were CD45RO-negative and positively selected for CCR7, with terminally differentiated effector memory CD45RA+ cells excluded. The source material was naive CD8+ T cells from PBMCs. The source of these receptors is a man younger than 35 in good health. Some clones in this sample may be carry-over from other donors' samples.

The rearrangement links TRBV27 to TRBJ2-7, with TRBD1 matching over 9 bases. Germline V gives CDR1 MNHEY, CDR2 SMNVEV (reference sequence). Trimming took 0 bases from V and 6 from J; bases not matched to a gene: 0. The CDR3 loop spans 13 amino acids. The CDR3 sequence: CASSLSDRGEQYF. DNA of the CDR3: TGTGCCAGCAGTTTATCGGACAGGGGCGAGCAGTACTTC.

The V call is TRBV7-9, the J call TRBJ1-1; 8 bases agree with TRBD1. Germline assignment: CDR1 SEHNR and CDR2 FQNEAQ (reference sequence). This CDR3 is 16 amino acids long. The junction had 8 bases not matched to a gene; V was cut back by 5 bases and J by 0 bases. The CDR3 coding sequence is TGTGCCAGCAGCAACCGACAGGGGATGATGAACACTGAAGCTTTCTTT. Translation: CASSNRQGMMNTEAFF.

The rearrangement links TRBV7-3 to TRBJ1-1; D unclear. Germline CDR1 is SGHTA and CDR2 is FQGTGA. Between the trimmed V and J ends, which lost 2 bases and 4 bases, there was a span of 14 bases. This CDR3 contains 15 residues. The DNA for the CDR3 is TGTGCCAGCAGCTTATTTCTGGGAAAGTTCACTGAAGCTTTCTTT. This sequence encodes CASSLFLGKFTEAFF.

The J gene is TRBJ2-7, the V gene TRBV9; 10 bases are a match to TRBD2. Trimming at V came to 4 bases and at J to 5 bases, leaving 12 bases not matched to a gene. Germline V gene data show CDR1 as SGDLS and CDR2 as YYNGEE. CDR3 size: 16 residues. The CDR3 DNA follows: TGTGCCAGCAGCACCTCCACTAGCGGGACTCGTGACGAGCAGTACTTC. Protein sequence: CASSTSTSGTRDEQYF.

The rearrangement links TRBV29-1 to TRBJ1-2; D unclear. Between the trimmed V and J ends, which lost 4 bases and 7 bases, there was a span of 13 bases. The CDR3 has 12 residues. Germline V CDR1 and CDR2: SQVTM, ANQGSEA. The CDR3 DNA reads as TGCAGCGTTGTGGCGGCTGAAGGTGGCTACACCTTC. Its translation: CSVVAAEGGYTF.

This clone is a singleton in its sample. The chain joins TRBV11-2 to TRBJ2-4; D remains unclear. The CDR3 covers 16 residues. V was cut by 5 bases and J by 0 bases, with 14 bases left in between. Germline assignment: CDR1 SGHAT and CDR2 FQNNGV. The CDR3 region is CASSGVDGLAKNIQYF. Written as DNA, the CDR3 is TGTGCCAGCAGCGGCGTTGATGGGTTAGCCAAAAACATTCAGTACTTC.

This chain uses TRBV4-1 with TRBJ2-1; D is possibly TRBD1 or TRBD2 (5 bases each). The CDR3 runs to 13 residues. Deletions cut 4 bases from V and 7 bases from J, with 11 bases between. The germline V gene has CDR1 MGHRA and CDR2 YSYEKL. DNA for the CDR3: TGCGCCAGCAGCCGCCCGGGGCCTAATGAGCAGTTCTTC. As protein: CASSRPGPNEQFF.

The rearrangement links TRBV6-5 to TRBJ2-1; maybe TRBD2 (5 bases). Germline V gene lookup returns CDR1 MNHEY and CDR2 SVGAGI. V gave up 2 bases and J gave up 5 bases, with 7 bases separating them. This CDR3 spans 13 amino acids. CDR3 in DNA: TGTGCCAGCAGTTACCTCGGGGACAATGAGCAGTTCTTC. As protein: CASSYLGDNEQFF.

This CDR3 reads CASSDSYGSGPYEQYF. The CDR3 DNA sequence: TGTGCCAGCAGTGATTCCTACGGGAGCGGCCCCTACGAGCAGTACTTC. J is TRBJ2-7 and V is TRBV6-1; a weak D match, TRBD2 (6 bases). V dropped 3 bases and J dropped 2 bases, with 17 bases sitting between them. The CDR3 is made up of 16 amino acids. CDR1 MNHNS and CDR2 SASEGT come from the germline V gene.

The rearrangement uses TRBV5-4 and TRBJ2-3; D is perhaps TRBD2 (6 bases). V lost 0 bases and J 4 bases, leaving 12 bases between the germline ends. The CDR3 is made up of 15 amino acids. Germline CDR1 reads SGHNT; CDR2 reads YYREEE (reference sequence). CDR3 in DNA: TGTGCCAGCAGCTTGGCGGGAGCGTTAGCAGATACGCAGTATTTT. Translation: CASSLAGALADTQYF.

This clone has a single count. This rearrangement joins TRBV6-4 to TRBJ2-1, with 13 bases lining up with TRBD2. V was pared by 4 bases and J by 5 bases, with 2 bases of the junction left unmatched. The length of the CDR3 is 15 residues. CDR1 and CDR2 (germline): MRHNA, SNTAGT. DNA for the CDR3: TGTGCCAGCAGTGTGACTAGCGGGAGGCACAATGAGCAGTTCTTC. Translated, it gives CASSVTSGRHNEQFF.

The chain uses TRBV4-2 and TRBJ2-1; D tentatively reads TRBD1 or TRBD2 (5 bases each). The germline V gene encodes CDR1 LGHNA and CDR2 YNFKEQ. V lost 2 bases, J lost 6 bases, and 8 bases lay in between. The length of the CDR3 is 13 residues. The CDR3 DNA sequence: TGTGCCAGCAGCCAACCGGGGACCAATGAGCAGTTCTTC. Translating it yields CASSQPGTNEQFF.

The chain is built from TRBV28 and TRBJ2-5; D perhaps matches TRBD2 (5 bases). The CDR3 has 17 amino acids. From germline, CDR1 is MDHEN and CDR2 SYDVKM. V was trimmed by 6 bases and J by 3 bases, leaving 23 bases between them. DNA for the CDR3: TGTGCCAGCAGCCTTACGTTCCGGGAAACCCCTAAAGAGACCCAGTACTTC. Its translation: CASSLTFRETPKETQYF. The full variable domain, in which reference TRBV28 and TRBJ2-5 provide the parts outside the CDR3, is DVKVTQSSRYLVKRTGEKVFLECVQDMDHENMFWYRQDPGLGLRLIYFSYDVKMKEKGDIPEGYSVSREKKERFSLILESASTNQTSMYLCASSLTFRETPKETQYFGPGTRLLVL.

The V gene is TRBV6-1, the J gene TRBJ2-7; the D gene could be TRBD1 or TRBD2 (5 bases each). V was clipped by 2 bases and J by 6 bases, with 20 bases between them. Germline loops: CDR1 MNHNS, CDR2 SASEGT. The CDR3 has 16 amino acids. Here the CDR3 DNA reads TGTGCCAGCAGTGAATTAGCGCAGGGCTGGGCGATCGAGCAGTACTTC. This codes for CASSELAQGWAIEQYF.

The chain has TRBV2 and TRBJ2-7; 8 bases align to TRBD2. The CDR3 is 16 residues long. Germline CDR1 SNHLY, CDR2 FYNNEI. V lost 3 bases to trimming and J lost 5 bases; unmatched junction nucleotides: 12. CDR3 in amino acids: CASSEAWSGRSDEQYF. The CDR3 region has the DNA TGTGCCAGCAGTGAGGCTTGGAGCGGGAGAAGCGACGAGCAGTACTTC. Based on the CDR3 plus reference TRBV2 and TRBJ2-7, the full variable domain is EPEVTQTPSHQVTQMGQEVILRCVPISNHLYFYWYRQILGQKVEFLVSFYNNEISEKSEIFDDQFSVERPDGSNFTLKIRSTKLEDSAMYFCASSEAWSGRSDEQYFGPGTRLTVT.

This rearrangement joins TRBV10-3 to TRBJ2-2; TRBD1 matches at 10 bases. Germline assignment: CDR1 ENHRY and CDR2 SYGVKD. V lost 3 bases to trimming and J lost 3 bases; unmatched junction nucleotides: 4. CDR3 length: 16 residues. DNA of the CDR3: TGTGCCATCAGTGACCCCGGGACAGGGGACACCGGGGAGCTGTTTTTT. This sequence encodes CAISDPGTGDTGELFF.

The CDR3 region has the DNA TGTGCCAGCAGCTTCGCAAGGGGCTACGAGCAGTACTTC. Amino acids: CASSFARGYEQYF. The V gene is TRBV7-9, the J gene TRBJ2-7, with D possibly matching TRBD1 (5 bases). In germline, CDR1 is SEHNR, CDR2 FQNEAQ (reference sequence). V lost 3 bases, J lost 3 bases, and 9 bases lay in between. The CDR3 sequence is 13 residues long. Filled out from reference TRBV7-9 and TRBJ2-7, the complete variable domain reads DTGVSQNPRHKITKRGQNVTFRCDPISEHNRLYWYRQTLGQGPEFLTYFQNEAQLEKSRLLSDRFSAERPKGSFSTLEIQRTEQGDSAMYLCASSFARGYEQYFGPGTRLTVT.

In DNA, the CDR3 is TGTGCCACCAGCAGGAGACAGACTCTAGCCAAAAACATTCAGTACTTC. Translated, it gives CATSRRQTLAKNIQYF. V gene TRBV15 combines with J gene TRBJ2-4, with a weak D call TRBD1 (5 bases). V was trimmed by 3 bases and J by 0 bases, leaving 12 bases between them. CDR1 is LNHNV and CDR2 is YYDKDF in the germline V gene (reference sequence). CDR3 length equals 16 residues.